A selection of T cell receptor beta chains follows, all from one sample in a study of OX40 agonist ivuxolimab in advanced cancers. Repertoires were generated with immunoSEQ multiplex PCR, while TCRdb's copy carries only in-frame clones and drops some. The data hold 95,000 to 150,000 clones, with about 90% observed a single time. The input for sequencing was CD4+ or CD8+ T cells sorted from blood, taken in a trial of the OX40 agonist ivuxolimab. These TCRs come from an adult with an advanced solid tumor such as melanoma, head and neck, liver or kidney cancer. Both conserved end residues are part of each CDR3. D genes are given only for firm matches.

TRBJ2-2 TRBD2 TRBV4-1 TGCGCCAGCAGCCAAGGGTCGTCTAGCGGGAGGGGAAACACCGGGGAGCTGTTTTTT CASSQGSSSGRGNTGELFF
TRBJ1-5 NA TRBV19 TGTGCCAGTAGTATATCAGACCCTACTCAGCCCCAGCATTTT CASSISDPTQPQHF
TRBJ1-2 TRBD1 TRBV9 TGTGCCAGCAGCGTATGGCTACAGGGGGGAGGCTACACCTTC CASSVWLQGGGYTF
TRBJ2-1 TRBD2 TRBV28 TGTGCCACAATGCCCTCGGGAGGGCCGAATGAGCAGTTCTTC CATMPSGGPNEQFF
TRBJ1-5 NA TRBV7-6 TGTGCCAGCAGCTTACTGTCAGGGGTTTTGCAGCCCCAGCATTTT CASSLLSGVLQPQHF
TRBJ1-4 TRBD1 TRBV6-1 TGTGCCAGCACCTTAGGGGACAGGGAAGAAAAACTGTTTTTT CASTLGDREEKLFF
TRBJ2-2 NA TRBV6-1 TGTGCCAGCAGTGAAAAGGGGGGGCCGCTAAACACCGGGGAGCTGTTTTTT CASSEKGGPLNTGELFF
TRBJ2-4 NA TRBV4-1 TGCGCCAGCAGCCGAACGTTGGGGGCTCGAATGAACATTCAGTACTTC CASSRTLGARMNIQYF
TRBJ1-4 TRBD1 TRBV28 TGTGCCAGCAGTTTGTCCGGGACAGGGGAACGTGAAAAACTGTTTTTT CASSLSGTGEREKLFF
TRBJ2-1 NA TRBV10-3 TGTGCCATCAGGGAACTAGACTCCTACAATGAGCAGTTCTTC CAIRELDSYNEQFF
TRBJ2-1 TRBD2 TRBV27 TGTGCCAGCAGTTCACATCCCTTGAGACTAGCGGGAGACAATGAGCAGTTCTTC CASSSHPLRLAGDNEQFF
TRBJ1-2 TRBD1 TRBV5-1 TGCGCCAGCAGCTTGAACCAGGGACAGGGCTATGGCTACACCTTC CASSLNQGQGYGYTF
TRBJ1-4 NA TRBV12-5 TGTGCTAGTGGTTTGGTCCAGGGGAGGCCAACTAATGAAAAACTGTTTTTT CASGLVQGRPTNEKLFF
TRBJ2-1 TRBD2 TRBV7-2 TGTGCCAGCAGCCCAGTAGCGGGACAGCAGTTCTTC CASSPVAGQQFF
TRBJ1-3 NA TRBV6-5 TGTGCCAGCGGAACCTCTGGAAACACCATATATTTT CASGTSGNTIYF
TRBJ1-2 NA TRBV29-1 TGCAGCGTTGAGGTACACAGGGTCAATGGCTACACCTTC CSVEVHRVNGYTF
TRBJ2-6 TRBD1 TRBV28 TGTGCCAGCGACCGGGACAGTGGATCTGGGGCCAACGTCCTGACTTTC CASDRDSGSGANVLTF
TRBJ2-1 TRBD2 TRBV6-4 TGTGCCAGCATCCGTAGCGGGAGAGGCGGCTCCTACAATGAGCAGTTCTTC CASIRSGRGGSYNEQFF
TRBJ2-7 NA TRBV19 TGTGCCAGTAGTACCCAGGACACCGGGGCCTACGAGCAGTACTTC CASSTQDTGAYEQYF
TRBJ1-2 NA TRBV5-4 TGTGCCAGCAGCCCGGGGAACACCAACTATGGCTACACCTTC CASSPGNTNYGYTF
TRBJ1-2 TRBD1 TRBV2 TGTGCCAGCAGTTTGGACAGGGGGAGTGTTAACTATGGCTACACCTTC CASSLDRGSVNYGYTF
TRBJ2-4 NA TRBV30 TGTGCCTGGAGTGTATACCTAGAGGCGAGGGGAAACATTCAGTACTTC CAWSVYLEARGNIQYF
TRBJ1-1 NA TRBV28 TGTGCCAGCAGTTTCCTAGCGAACACTGAAGCTTTCTTT CASSFLANTEAFF
TRBJ1-5 NA TRBV28 TGTGCCAGCAGTGCTACGGGGAGCAATCAGCCCCAGCATTTT CASSATGSNQPQHF
TRBJ2-5 NA TRBV9 TGTGCCAGCAGCCGGGGATACCAAGAGACCCAGTACTTC CASSRGYQETQYF
TRBJ1-5 NA TRBV6-5 TGTGCCAGCAGCTTGACCCTTAGCGATCAGCCCCAGCATTTT CASSLTLSDQPQHF
TRBJ2-7 NA TRBV10-3 TGTGCCATCAGTGGGAGTAGGCCGGCCTACGAGCAGTACTTC CAISGSRPAYEQYF